These 29 T cell receptor beta chains were sequenced from one sample in a study of cytomegalovirus exposure and HLA in healthy donors. A multiplex PCR was run with 60 Vbeta primers and 13 Jbeta primers. TCRdb keeps only in-frame clones here, not all; method: immunoSEQ multiplex PCR. The table records 250,000 to 350,000 clones, 80% to 90% of them present only once. Sequencing was performed on PBMCs. The receptor set was obtained from a man in his forties in good health and CMV-seropositive.

The chain employs TRBV29-1 and TRBJ2-1; D might be TRBD2 (7 bases). V shed 7 bases and J shed 8 bases, with 18 bases lying between them. The CDR3 runs 13 residues. Germline lookup yields CDR1 SQVTM and CDR2 ANQGSEA. The CDR3 nucleotides are TGCAGCGCTAAAGGGGGAGGGCCCTATGAGCAGTTCTTC. This gives the protein CSAKGGGPYEQFF.

This chain uses TRBV28 with TRBJ2-7; D might be TRBD2 (6 bases). The CDR3 has 19 residues. V gave up 1 base and J gave up 7 bases, with 29 bases separating them. Per the germline V gene, CDR1 is MDHEN and CDR2 is SYDVKM. The CDR3 coding sequence is TGTGCCAGCAGTTTATACCCGTCTTTGGGGGGAGAGGGGAAATCGGAGCAGTACTTC. This translates into CASSLYPSLGGEGKSEQYF.

The chain combines TRBV19 with TRBJ2-7, with D maybe TRBD2 (5 bases). The V gene's germline CDR1 is LNHDA and CDR2 SQIVND (reference sequence). The CDR3 totals 13 residues. Trimming took 5 bases from V and 1 from J, leaving 9 bases between them. The CDR3 DNA reads as TGTGCCAGTAGTCCCGGGATTTCCTACGAGCAGTACTTC. As protein: CASSPGISYEQYF.

This clone occurred a few times. This chain's CDR3 is CASSFQAGVSGANVLTF. CDR3 in DNA: TGTGCCAGCAGCTTTCAAGCGGGAGTCTCTGGGGCCAACGTCCTGACTTTC. This chain connects TRBV7-3 to TRBJ2-6; TRBD2 agrees at 8 bases. The CDR3 is made up of 17 amino acids. V was clipped by 3 bases and J by 0 bases; unmatched bases: 4. The V gene's germline CDR1 is SGHTA and CDR2 FQGTGA.

The sample holds a few counts of this clone. The sample has other DNA sequences that encode this CDR3 too. The chain uses TRBV29-1 and TRBJ1-1; the D is unclear. Trimming took 6 bases from V and 0 from J, leaving 23 bases between them. This CDR3 comprises 17 residues. Germline V gene data show CDR1 as SQVTM and CDR2 as ANQGSEA. Here the CDR3 DNA reads TGCAGCGTGTCCAGAAGTAGGAGACGGCATATGAACACTGAAGCTTTCTTT. Encoded protein: CSVSRSRRRHMNTEAFF.

The J gene is TRBJ1-1, the V gene TRBV19, with 9 bases that match TRBD1. The CDR3 sequence is 13 residues long. Trimming at V came to 11 bases and at J to 1 base, leaving 5 bases not matched to a gene. Germline V gene sequence: CDR1 LNHDA, CDR2 SQIVND (reference sequence). CDR3 DNA: TGTGCCTCCGAGACAGGGGGGAACACTGAAGCTTTCTTT. Its translation is CASETGGNTEAFF.

Turning to this clone: A read error may account for a junction end that differs from germline. V and J are TRBV7-7 and TRBJ2-2; no definite D call. CDR1 is SSHAT, CDR2 FNYEAQ, per germline (reference sequence). The CDR3 has 17 residues. The CDR3 coding sequence is TGTGCTAGCAGCTTTAATCCGCCAGGAACCTTTCCCGGGGAGCTGTTTTTT. Encoded protein: CASSFNPPGTFPGELFF. Full variable domain (remainder filled in from reference TRBV7-7 and TRBJ2-2): GAGVSQSPRYKVTKRGQDVTLRCDPISSHATLYWYQQALGQGPEFLTYFNYEAQPDKSGLPSDRFSAERPEGSISTLTIQRTEQRDSAMYRCASSFNPPGTFPGELFFGEGSRLTVL.

This rearrangement joins TRBV6-6 to TRBJ1-5, with TRBD1 as a possible D gene (6 bases). The CDR3 sequence is 14 residues long. V gave up 2 bases and J gave up 6 bases, with 11 bases separating them. Germline CDR1 and CDR2: MNHNY and SVGAGI (reference sequence). The CDR3 region has the DNA TGTGCCAGCAGTTACGGTGACAGGAGTCAGCCCCAGCATTTT. It translates to CASSYGDRSQPQHF.

This chain joins TRBV7-3 and TRBJ2-1; 7 nucleotides align to TRBD2. The CDR3 is 14 residues long. The ends lost 2 bases at V and 9 bases at J; junction bases unmatched: 7. CDR1 and CDR2 from the germline V gene are SGHTA and FQGTGA. CDR3 region: CASSLLAGASEQFF. The DNA of the CDR3 is TGTGCCAGCAGCTTACTGGCGGGAGCCAGTGAGCAGTTCTTC.

This clone was seen a single time. The chain uses TRBV7-3 and TRBJ2-2, with D unclear. Germline-derived CDR1 and CDR2 are SGHTA and FQGTGA. The CDR3 consists of 13 residues. The V end lost 5 bases, the J end lost 4 bases, and 8 bases lay between the germline ends. CDR3: CASSPDPTGELFF. Written as DNA, the CDR3 is TGTGCCAGCAGCCCAGATCCCACCGGGGAGCTGTTTTTT.

The rearrangement uses TRBV19 and TRBJ2-7; 9 positions agree with TRBD1. V lost 3 bases and J lost 3; bases outside the gene matches: 6. This CDR3 contains 15 residues. Looked up from germline, CDR1 is LNHDA and CDR2 is SQIVND (reference sequence). CDR3: CASSMGTGSNYEQYF. The CDR3 nucleotides are TGTGCCAGTAGTATGGGGACAGGGAGCAACTACGAGCAGTACTTC. Full variable domain (missing parts from reference TRBV19 and TRBJ2-7): DGGITQSPKYLFRKEGQNVTLSCEQNLNHDAMYWYRQDPGQGLRLIYYSQIVNDFQKGDIAEGYSVSREKKESFPLTVTSAQKNPTAFYLCASSMGTGSNYEQYFGPGTRLTVT.

As DNA, the CDR3 is TGTGCCAGCAGCGCCGACAGGGGGGACGAGCAGTACTTC. This translates into CASSADRGDEQYF. V and J are TRBV5-6 and TRBJ2-7, with 9 bases aligning to TRBD1. This CDR3 is 13 amino acids long. From germline, CDR1 is SGHDT and CDR2 YYEEEE. The ends lost 4 bases at V and 5 bases at J; junction bases unmatched: 4.

As for this clone: One junction end does not reproduce the germline sequence, and a read error may be involved. Additional DNA sequences in this sample encode the identical CDR3. The chain is built from TRBV7-9 and TRBJ1-2; TRBD1 is a possible D gene (6 bases). CDR1 and CDR2 (germline): SEHNR, FQNEAQ (reference sequence). This CDR3 has 15 amino acids. The CDR3 sequence: CASSLAGAANYGYTF. CDR3 nucleotides: TGCGCCAGCAGCTTAGCGGGGGCCGCTAACTATGGCTACACCTTC.

This clone was recorded only once. The CDR3 DNA is TGTGCCAGCAGTTTATCATCGGGGTACCAAGAGACCCAGTACTTC. This encodes CASSLSSGYQETQYF. The chain is built from TRBV28 and TRBJ2-5; weak D call: TRBD2 (5 bases). This CDR3 spans 15 amino acids. Trimming took 1 base from V and 0 from J, leaving 9 bases between them. The germline CDR1 and CDR2 sequences are MDHEN and SYDVKM.

This chain connects TRBV10-2 to TRBJ2-1; 9 bases match TRBD2. Unmatched junction bases numbered 4, after V lost 4 bases and J lost 3 bases. The germline gives CDR1 WSHSY, CDR2 SAAADI. The CDR3 runs 15 residues. The CDR3 region has the DNA TGCGCCAGCAGTGGTATACTAGCGGGCTACAATGAGCAGTTCTTC. Translating it yields CASSGILAGYNEQFF.

The chain links TRBV7-9 to TRBJ1-5, with D possibly matching TRBD1 (6 bases). V was clipped by 2 bases and J by 4 bases, with 12 bases between them. The germline gives CDR1 SEHNR, CDR2 FQNEAQ (reference sequence). The CDR3 covers 15 residues. In DNA form, the CDR3 reads TGTGCCAGCAGCTTATCCGGACAGTTGAATCAGCCCCAGCATTTT. Amino acid sequence: CASSLSGQLNQPQHF.

The chain is built from TRBV7-9 and TRBJ1-1; D is undetermined. Looked up from germline, CDR1 is SEHNR and CDR2 is FQNEAQ (reference sequence). The CDR3 covers 13 residues. V shed 2 bases and J shed 4 bases, with 8 bases lying between them. As DNA, the CDR3 is TGTGCCAGCAGCTTAAAATCGGGCACTGAAGCTTTCTTT. Protein product: CASSLKSGTEAFF.

This chain joins TRBV5-1 and TRBJ2-5, with 8 bases matching TRBD1. V trimming: 4 bases; J trimming: 5 bases; junction bases outside the gene matches: 13. The CDR3 is 16 residues long. Germline CDR1 is SGHRS and CDR2 is YFSETQ. The CDR3 coding sequence is TGCGCCAGCAGCCGCCTTACCAGGGGGCGCGGTGAGACCCAGTACTTC. It codes for CASSRLTRGRGETQYF.

The genes are TRBV15 and TRBJ2-2; 11 positions match TRBD2. This CDR3 has 16 residues. The germline V gene encodes CDR1 LNHNV and CDR2 YYDKDF (reference sequence). The V segment lost 4 bases and the J segment 4 bases; nucleotides outside the gene matches: 5. Written as DNA, the CDR3 is TGTGCCACCAGCATAGCGGGAGGGCCTCGCACCGGGGAGCTGTTTTTT. Translation gives CATSIAGGPRTGELFF.

This clone was picked up one time. This chain uses TRBV19 with TRBJ1-1; D remains unclear. The V end was cut by 4 bases, the J end by 7 bases, with 13 bases between. The CDR3 consists of 13 residues. The V gene's germline CDR1 is LNHDA and CDR2 SQIVND (reference sequence). In DNA form, the CDR3 reads TGTGCCAGTAGTAGACCAAGACTAAATGAAGCTTTCTTT. It translates to CASSRPRLNEAFF.

V is TRBV19 and J is TRBJ1-1; tentative D call: TRBD1 (5 bases). V was pared by 7 bases and J by 8 bases, with 17 bases between. Germline V CDR1 and CDR2: LNHDA, SQIVND (reference sequence). The CDR3 has 13 amino acids. The CDR3 nucleotides are TGTGCCAGTAACCCGGGGGGGAGGGACGAAGCTTTCTTT. Translation: CASNPGGRDEAFF.

The V call is TRBV28, the J call TRBJ2-1; D remains unclear. Germline V gene lookup returns CDR1 MDHEN and CDR2 SYDVKM. Trimming removed 6 bases at V and 8 bases at J, with 8 bases between. CDR3 length equals 11 residues. CDR3 amino acids: CASRTYHEQFF. The CDR3 nucleotides are TGTGCCAGCAGAACTTACCATGAGCAGTTCTTC.

J is TRBJ2-7 and V is TRBV7-9, with TRBD1 identical over 9 bases. The germline gives CDR1 SEHNR, CDR2 FQNEAQ (reference sequence). This CDR3 has 16 residues. The J segment lost 6 bases and the V segment lost 6 bases, leaving 15 bases of the junction unmatched. CDR3 protein: CASSPVPPGTGTEQYF. CDR3 DNA: TGTGCCAGCAGTCCCGTACCGCCCGGGACAGGGACCGAGCAGTACTTC.

The J gene is TRBJ1-1, the V gene TRBV27, with a weak D call TRBD1 (6 bases). The V gene lost 6 bases and the J gene lost 0 bases, with 14 bases spanning the gap. Germline V gives CDR1 MNHEY, CDR2 SMNVEV (reference sequence). The CDR3 loop spans 15 amino acids. In DNA form, the CDR3 reads TGTGCCAGCAGGGAAAGGGGGACGGTGAACACTGAAGCTTTCTTT. This sequence encodes CASRERGTVNTEAFF.

This sequence joins TRBV18 and TRBJ2-7; maybe TRBD2 (6 bases). Germline-derived CDR1 and CDR2 are KGHSH and LQKENI. V gave up 4 bases and J gave up 4 bases, with 8 bases separating them. The CDR3 is 12 residues long. For the CDR3, the DNA is TGTGCCAGCTCACAGGAGGGGTACGAGCAGTACTTC. Its protein product is CASSQEGYEQYF.

This sequence joins TRBV4-1 and TRBJ2-2, with D possibly TRBD1 on 6 matching bases. Germline loops: CDR1 MGHRA, CDR2 YSYEKL. Trimming took 3 bases from V and 0 from J, leaving 8 bases between them. The CDR3 loop spans 15 amino acids. The CDR3 is CASSHGQTNTGELFF. CDR3 nucleotide sequence: TGCGCCAGCAGCCACGGACAGACGAACACCGGGGAGCTGTTTTTT.

The chain couples TRBV10-3 to TRBJ2-1, with TRBD1 as a possible D gene (6 bases). This CDR3 has 16 residues. The V end lost 0 bases, the J end lost 11 bases, and 20 bases lay between the germline ends. Germline V gene lookup returns CDR1 ENHRY and CDR2 SYGVKD. CDR3 amino acids: CAISESRGQRNYQQFF. Written as DNA, the CDR3 is TGTGCCATCAGTGAGTCGAGAGGACAGCGGAATTATCAGCAGTTCTTC.

This chain uses TRBV19 with TRBJ1-5; TRBD1 is a possible D gene (6 bases). The CDR3 consists of 15 residues. CDR1 LNHDA and CDR2 SQIVND come from the germline V gene (reference sequence). Trimming left V 4 bases short and J 3 bases short, with 13 bases between. CDR3: CASSKLGADNQPQHF. CDR3 sequence (DNA): TGTGCCAGTAGTAAGCTGGGGGCGGACAATCAGCCCCAGCATTTT. Full variable domain (missing parts from reference TRBV19 and TRBJ1-5): DGGITQSPKYLFRKEGQNVTLSCEQNLNHDAMYWYRQDPGQGLRLIYYSQIVNDFQKGDIAEGYSVSREKKESFPLTVTSAQKNPTAFYLCASSKLGADNQPQHFGDGTRLSIL.

The chain couples TRBV7-9 to TRBJ1-3; 7 positions match TRBD1. CDR1 SEHNR and CDR2 FQNEAQ come from the germline V gene (reference sequence). The length of the CDR3 is 15 residues. Trimming took 7 bases from V and 0 from J; bases not matched to a gene: 6. The CDR3 nucleotides read TGTGCCAGCACCCCGACAGGGCACTCTGGAAACACCATATATTTT. Protein sequence: CASTPTGHSGNTIYF.